Listed below are T cell receptor beta chains from one sample, sequenced in a study of blood T cells in healthy people across ages. TCRdb independently ran MiXCR on the 5' RACE reads; one entry per CDR3 protein. The profile covers about 760,000 distinct CDR3 sequences, with 20% to 25% appearing a single time and more than 8% taken by the ten largest. The data also belong to a second study, concerning T cells of mothers and their children.

Sample: blood. All receptors come from a boy between 10 and 17 years old in good health. Each CDR3 is given with its conserved first and last residue. The order of the fields is J gene, V gene, D gene, clone size, CDR3 protein, CDR3 DNA. The D gene is left open where the match is weak. A row's size may be missing; if present it is once, few, many or a size class.

TRBJ2-4 TRBV20-1 - - CSATSLLGTTKRDIQYF TGCAGTGCTACGTCCCTACTCGGAACGACCAAAAGAGACATTCAGTACTTC
TRBJ1-2 TRBV29-1 - - CSVDQGLGYGYTF TGCAGCGTTGACCAGGGGTTGGGGTATGGCTACACCTTC
TRBJ2-7 TRBV20-1 - few CSARGGTTASWEQYF TGCAGTGCTAGAGGTGGAACCACGGCCTCTTGGGAGCAGTACTTC
TRBJ2-7 TRBV7-2 TRBD2 few CASSRYSGFSYEQYF TGTGCCAGCAGCCGCTATAGCGGGTTCTCCTACGAGCAGTACTTC
TRBJ1-6 TRBV27 TRBD1 few CASSRQGSPLHF TGTGCCAGCAGTCGACAGGGCTCACCCCTCCACTTT
TRBJ2-1 TRBV7-9 - many CASSLAHNEQFF TGTGCCAGCAGCTTAGCGCACAATGAGCAGTTCTTC
TRBJ1-3 TRBV4-1 - few CASSLFPRSSGNTIYF TGCGCCAGCAGCCTCTTCCCCCGGAGCTCTGGAAACACCATATATTTT
TRBJ2-5 TRBV11-2 - - CASSAGQGSSSGSYETQYF TGTGCCAGCAGCGCCGGACAGGGGAGTTCTAGCGGGAGCTACGAGACCCAGTACTTC
TRBJ2-2 TRBV11-3 TRBD1 once CASFEGQGNTGELFF TGTGCCAGCTTTGAGGGACAGGGAAACACCGGGGAGCTGTTTTTT
TRBJ2-4 TRBV4-3 TRBD1 few CASSQVEDRERNIQYF TGCGCCAGCAGCCAGGTGGAGGACAGGGAACGAAACATTCAGTACTTC
TRBJ1-4 TRBV5-1 - few CASSPRTETNEKLFF TGCGCCAGCAGCCCCCGGACGGAAACTAATGAAAAACTGTTTTTT
TRBJ2-1 TRBV5-1 TRBD1 - CASSSGTGYNEQFF TGCGCCAGCAGCTCCGGGACAGGATACAATGAGCAGTTCTTC
TRBJ2-5 TRBV28 - few CASSQRLGTETQYF TGTGCCAGCAGTCAACGACTAGGAACGGAGACCCAGTACTTC
TRBJ2-7 TRBV6-1 - few CASSPGGGPSYEQYF TGTGCCAGCAGCCCAGGGGGGGGACCCTCCTACGAGCAGTACTTC
TRBJ1-2 TRBV5-1 - few CASSPIWGDYGYTF TGCGCCAGCAGCCCGATTTGGGGGGATTATGGCTACACCTTC
TRBJ2-4 TRBV3-1 - - CASSQGKNIQYF TGTGCCAGCAGCCAGGGGAAAAACATTCAGTACTTC
TRBJ2-5 TRBV12-3/TRBV12-4 - few CASRPTGRGREQYF TGTGCCAGCAGACCAACAGGGAGAGGGAGGGAGCAGTACTTC
TRBJ2-1 TRBV3-1 TRBD2 few CASSQAGTSSYNEQFF TGTGCCAGCAGCCAGGCTGGGACTAGCTCCTACAATGAGCAGTTCTTC
TRBJ2-1 TRBV20-1 - - CSASRRDSYNEQFF TGCAGTGCCTCCCGCAGGGATTCCTACAATGAGCAGTTCTTC
TRBJ2-2 TRBV18 - - CASSPSAGELFF TGTGCCAGCTCACCATCAGCCGGGGAGCTGTTTTTT
TRBJ1-2 TRBV29-1 TRBD1 - CSVDRGWTDGYTF TGCAGCGTCGACAGGGGGTGGACGGATGGCTACACCTTC
TRBJ2-3 TRBV28 TRBD2 - CASSFGLAERPDTQYF TGTGCCAGCAGTTTTGGACTAGCAGAGCGACCAGATACGCAGTATTTT
TRBJ1-2 TRBV11-3 TRBD1 - CASGRGGWGYGYTF TGTGCCAGCGGCCGAGGGGGCTGGGGCTATGGCTACACCTTC
TRBJ2-5 TRBV6-2/TRBV6-3 TRBD2 few CASTIIAGGRETQYF TGTGCCAGCACTATTATCGCGGGAGGACGGGAGACCCAGTACTTC
TRBJ2-7 TRBV6-2/TRBV6-3 - once CASSYTDLTYEQYF TGTGCCAGCAGTTACACGGACCTCACCTACGAGCAGTACTTC
TRBJ2-7 TRBV20-1 - - CSARELVGGAHEQYF TGCAGTGCTAGAGAACTAGTTGGGGGCGCCCACGAGCAGTACTTC
TRBJ2-3 TRBV5-1 TRBD2 - CASNTEGTRNTQYF TGCGCCAGCAACACGGAGGGGACTAGGAATACGCAGTATTTT
TRBJ2-6 TRBV19 - many CASSISGAGANVLTF TGTGCCAGTAGTATCTCGGGCGCTGGGGCCAACGTCCTGACTTTC
TRBJ1-2 TRBV20-1 TRBD1 few CSATTQGALNYGYTF TGCAGTGCAACCACACAGGGGGCCTTGAACTATGGCTACACCTTC
TRBJ1-6 TRBV27 - few CASSYIFGPLHF TGTGCCAGCAGCTATATATTTGGACCCCTCCACTTT
TRBJ2-7 TRBV10-2 TRBD2 - CASRSRTSVYEQYF TGCGCCAGCAGATCCCGGACTAGTGTCTACGAGCAGTACTTC
TRBJ2-5 TRBV29-1 - few CSVGGEGGKETQYF TGCAGCGTTGGGGGGGAGGGGGGAAAAGAGACCCAGTACTTC
TRBJ2-3 TRBV11-1 - - CASSFRGQRTDTQYF TGTGCCAGCAGTTTTCGAGGACAACGCACAGATACGCAGTATTTT
TRBJ2-5 TRBV5-1 - - CASSLGTAREAQYF TGCGCCAGCAGCTTGGGGACAGCAAGAGAGGCCCAGTACTTC
TRBJ2-5 TRBV29-1 TRBD2 few CSVGGGAEETQYF TGCAGCGTCGGGGGGGGAGCGGAAGAGACCCAGTACTTC
TRBJ2-7 TRBV11-2 - few CAISLVTNPYEQYF TGTGCCATCAGCTTAGTTACGAACCCCTACGAGCAGTACTTC
TRBJ1-1 TRBV4-1 - few CASSQDNGHQGTEAFF TGCGCCAGCAGCCAAGATAACGGCCATCAAGGGACTGAAGCTTTCTTT
TRBJ1-6 TRBV28 - many CASSLRNSPLHF TGCGCCAGCAGCTTGAGGAATTCACCCCTCCACTTT
TRBJ1-2 TRBV20-1 TRBD1 - CSARVQGAKDGYTF TGCAGTGCTAGAGTCCAGGGGGCGAAGGATGGCTACACCTTC
TRBJ2-3 TRBV12-3/TRBV12-4 TRBD1 - CASSLGTGASTDTQYF TGTGCCAGCAGTCTCGGGACAGGGGCCAGCACAGATACGCAGTATTTT
TRBJ2-7 TRBV7-9 TRBD1 - CASSQDRASYEQYF TGTGCCAGCAGCCAGGACAGGGCTTCCTACGAGCAGTACTTC
TRBJ2-5 TRBV20-1 - - CSARDQQGVMGVEQYF TGCAGTGCTAGAGATCAACAGGGTGTGATGGGCGTTGAGCAGTACTTC
TRBJ2-1 TRBV5-1 - - CASARGDSYNEQFF TGCGCCAGTGCGAGGGGGGATTCCTACAATGAGCAGTTCTTC
TRBJ1-5 TRBV5-1 - - CASSLGQALRQPQHF TGCGCCAGCAGCTTGGGACAGGCCTTAAGGCAGCCCCAGCATTTT
TRBJ2-5 TRBV20-1 - - CSAGTAGETQYF TGCAGTGCAGGGACAGCGGGGGAGACCCAGTACTTC